What follows are 10 T cell receptor beta chains derived from one specimen sequenced in a study of T cell responses to AZD1222 COVID-19 vaccine. TCRdb's table, derived via immunoSEQ multiplex PCR, lists solely in-frame clones and lacks some. The profile shows some 250,000 clones, 94% of them singletons. Material: peripheral blood, obtained 28 days after the second AZD1222 dose. Source of these receptors: an adult who received the AZD1222 COVID-19 vaccine.

The J gene is TRBJ1-2, the V gene TRBV14; 7 nucleotides agree with TRBD1. The germline gives CDR1 SGHDN, CDR2 FVKESK. V lost 0 bases to trimming and J lost 0 bases; unmatched junction nucleotides: 16. The CDR3 covers 20 residues. CDR3 sequence (DNA): TGTGCCAGCAGCCAAGATTACTTTCAAGGGACAGCTGGAGCTAACTATGGCTACACCTTC. Translated, it gives CASSQDYFQGTAGANYGYTF.

This clone was counted a single time. The chain employs TRBV10-3 and TRBJ1-1; 8 bases line up with TRBD1. The CDR3 covers 13 residues. Trimming at V came to 7 bases and at J to 2 bases, leaving 3 bases not matched to a gene. Germline V gene lookup returns CDR1 ENHRY and CDR2 SYGVKD. CDR3 amino acids: CAIKDRGNTEAFF. As DNA, the CDR3 is TGTGCCATCAAAGACAGGGGAAACACTGAAGCTTTCTTT.

The rearrangement uses TRBV5-6 and TRBJ1-5; no definite D call. CDR3 length: 17 residues. Germline V gives CDR1 SGHDT, CDR2 YYEEEE. V lost 4 bases, J lost 5 bases, and 22 bases lay in between. DNA for the CDR3: TGTGCCAGCAGCCTCATGGAGAGGTCCGGGCGGGATCAGCCCCAGCATTTT. Protein product: CASSLMERSGRDQPQHF.

The CDR3 protein is CASSDQSGVRSPLHF. The CDR3 region has the DNA TGCGCCAGCAGCGACCAATCAGGGGTACGGTCACCCCTCCACTTT. This chain links TRBV5-1 with TRBJ1-6, with a tentative D call TRBD1 (6 bases). The CDR3 covers 15 residues. Trimming pared 4 bases from V and 10 bases from J, leaving 18 bases between. The germline V gene encodes CDR1 SGHRS and CDR2 YFSETQ.

The chain recombines TRBV2 with TRBJ1-1; D unresolved. V lost 4 bases to trimming and J lost 6 bases, with 12 bases between them. CDR3 length: 13 amino acids. CDR1 and CDR2 (germline): SNHLY, FYNNEI. The CDR3 loop is CASSGSREAEAFF. For the CDR3, the DNA is TGTGCCAGCAGTGGTTCGAGGGAAGCTGAAGCTTTCTTT.

The chain carries TRBV28 and TRBJ1-6, with D perhaps matching TRBD1 (5 bases). Germline V lookup: CDR1 MDHEN, CDR2 SYDVKM. V lost 4 bases and J lost 7, with 17 bases in between. This CDR3 has 16 amino acids. As DNA, the CDR3 is TGTGCCAGCAGTTGGGACCTTAGGGTGCGGAATTCACCCCTCCACTTT. It is translated as CASSWDLRVRNSPLHF.

The chain employs TRBV12-3 or TRBV12-4 and TRBJ1-5, with a weak D call TRBD1 (6 bases). The CDR3 is made up of 13 amino acids. Between the trimmed V and J ends, which lost 5 bases and 5 bases, there was a span of 10 bases. The CDR3 protein is CASSQGPDQPQHF. CDR3 nucleotide sequence: TGTGCCAGCAGTCAGGGGCCGGATCAGCCCCAGCATTTT.

V is TRBV3-1 (or the pseudogene TRBV3-2) and J is TRBJ2-5, with D perhaps TRBD2 (6 bases). CDR3 length: 12 amino acids. V dropped 1 base and J dropped 13 bases, with 13 bases sitting between them. Germline loops: CDR1 LGHDT, CDR2 YNNKEL (reference sequence). CDR3 amino acids: CASSQVSGLLYF. CDR3 DNA sequence: TGTGCCAGCAGCCAAGTTTCCGGACTACTGTACTTC.

This sequence joins TRBV5-4 and TRBJ1-2; D possibly corresponds to TRBD1 (6 bases). This CDR3 contains 16 residues. Between the trimmed V and J ends, which lost 5 bases and 7 bases, there was a span of 24 bases. Germline CDR1 reads SGHNT; CDR2 reads YYREEE (reference sequence). The CDR3 loop reads CASSIPQTRTASGYTF. CDR3 DNA sequence: TGTGCCAGCAGTATACCACAAACGAGGACAGCGAGTGGCTACACCTTC.

V gene TRBV1 combines with J gene TRBJ2-2; the tabulated D call, TRBD1, remains unverified against the DNA. TRBV1 is a documented pseudogene. The CDR3 has 15 amino acids. The DNA for the CDR3 is TGCACCAGCAGCAGACAGACGGCCCTTACCGGGGAGCTGTTTTTT. Protein product: CTSSRQTALTGELFF.